This TCR beta chain comes out of a study of identifying expanded T cells in peripheral blood. Study-level findings and limits: Variance in clone template counts between two-week samples significantly increased with total template count across all healthy donors.

Method: immunoSEQ multiplex PCR; TCRdb's copy keeps in-frame clones and lacks some. The repertoire holds around 85,000 clones, with more than 70% as singletons. This clone was counted a few times. Its antigen is currently unknown. The CDR3 has 13 residues. From germline, CDR1 is SNHLY and CDR2 FYNNEI. Trimming left V 6 bases short and J 4 bases short, with 12 bases between. Sample: blood. The rearrangement uses TRBV2 and TRBJ1-2; D gene ambiguous. The receptor was isolated from a person aged 18-70 years in good health. The CDR3 loop is CASSPDGPYGYTF. CDR3 nucleotides: TGTGCCAGCAGCCCCGACGGTCCCTATGGCTACACCTTC.